The 27 T cell receptor beta chains below were found in one sample sequenced in a study of blood T cell repertoires in COVID-19. Sequencing was performed with immunoSEQ multiplex PCR; in TCRdb, only in-frame clones are kept and a portion is missing. The repertoire holds over 150,000 clones, with around 83% as singletons. The sequenced sample consisted of peripheral blood. The receptors were sampled from a woman in her seventies who had recovered from COVID-19.

The rearrangement uses TRBV5-4 and TRBJ1-2; 9 bases are a match to TRBD1. Germline CDR1 SGHNT, CDR2 YYREEE (reference sequence). The junction had 8 bases not matched to a gene; V was cut back by 4 bases and J by 7 bases. The CDR3 has 14 amino acids. The CDR3 loop is CASSLGDRASGYTF. The DNA for the CDR3 is TGTGCCAGCAGCCTGGGGGACAGGGCTTCTGGCTACACCTTC.

This sequence joins TRBV7-9 and TRBJ2-3; 10 positions match TRBD1. Germline V gives CDR1 SEHNR, CDR2 FQNEAQ (reference sequence). This CDR3 spans 14 amino acids. V trimming: 5 bases; J trimming: 6 bases; junction bases outside the gene matches: 5. The CDR3 DNA follows: TGTGCCAGCAGCCGGGACAGGGGAAGCGATACGCAGTATTTT. Translated, it gives CASSRDRGSDTQYF.

The rearrangement uses TRBV5-4 and TRBJ1-6, with D hard to call. Germline lookup yields CDR1 SGHNT and CDR2 YYREEE (reference sequence). The germline V and J ends were trimmed by 0 bases and 6 bases, with 7 bases remaining between them. The CDR3 covers 14 residues. This chain's CDR3 is CASSLVGGNSPLHF. As DNA, the CDR3 is TGTGCCAGCAGCTTGGTCGGTGGTAATTCACCCCTCCACTTT.

The gene calls are TRBV3-1 (or the pseudogene TRBV3-2) and TRBJ1-4; maybe TRBD1 (5 bases). Germline CDR1 LGHDT, CDR2 YNNKEL (reference sequence). V was trimmed by 2 bases and J by 6 bases, leaving 10 bases between them. This CDR3 spans 14 amino acids. CDR3 loop: CASSQRGLDEKLFF. The CDR3 region has the DNA TGTGCCAGCAGCCAAAGGGGCTTGGATGAAAAACTGTTTTTT.

The genes are TRBV6-4 and TRBJ2-1; weak D call: TRBD1 (5 bases). Trimming removed 0 bases from V and 2 bases from J, with 17 bases in between. Germline CDR1 is MRHNA and CDR2 is SNTAGT. The CDR3 covers 18 residues. CDR3 sequence: CASSDSGSPQGAYNEQFF. The CDR3, as DNA: TGTGCCAGCAGTGACTCTGGTAGCCCCCAAGGGGCCTACAATGAGCAGTTCTTC.

The gene calls are TRBV6-6 and TRBJ2-3, with D possibly matching TRBD1 (5 bases). This CDR3 is built from 14 residues. Trimming left V 6 bases short and J 0 bases short, with 10 bases between. In germline, CDR1 is MNHNY, CDR2 SVGAGI (reference sequence). The CDR3 DNA is TGTGCCAGCAGAGGGGCCCTTAGCACAGATACGCAGTATTTT. Translation gives CASRGALSTDTQYF.

V and J are TRBV11-2 and TRBJ2-1; D is possibly TRBD2 (6 bases). Germline-derived CDR1 and CDR2 are SGHAT and FQNNGV. This CDR3 has 15 residues. The ends were cut back, 5 bases at V and 2 bases at J, with 13 bases in the middle. Here the CDR3 DNA reads TGTGCCAGCAGCGTAGGGACTGGGCCCTACAATGAGCAGTTCTTC. It specifies CASSVGTGPYNEQFF.

The chain carries TRBV2 and TRBJ2-1, with D perhaps matching TRBD2 (5 bases). The V gene's germline CDR1 is SNHLY and CDR2 FYNNEI. CDR3 length equals 15 residues. The V gene lost 1 base and the J gene lost 2 bases, with 9 bases spanning the gap. The CDR3 coding sequence is TGTGCCAGCAGTGAAGAGAGAGGGACCTACAATGAGCAGTTCTTC. Translation: CASSEERGTYNEQFF.

The genes are TRBV9 and TRBJ2-7; TRBD2 agrees at 8 bases. The germline V gene has CDR1 SGDLS and CDR2 YYNGEE. Trimming took 4 bases from V and 5 from J; bases not matched to a gene: 14. This CDR3 is built from 16 residues. CDR3 in DNA: TGTGCCAGCAGCCCCAATTCGCGGGGGGATAGGGACGAGCAGTACTTC. It encodes CASSPNSRGDRDEQYF.

V usage is TRBV2 and J usage is TRBJ2-1, with TRBD2 matching over 8 bases. The CDR3 spans 15 residues. The germline gives CDR1 SNHLY, CDR2 FYNNEI. V was clipped by 5 bases and J by 2 bases; unmatched bases: 5. CDR3 amino acids: CASSRAGETYNEQFF. Here the CDR3 DNA reads TGTGCCAGCAGTCGAGCGGGGGAGACCTACAATGAGCAGTTCTTC.

This clone appeared a few times. The chain combines TRBV2 with TRBJ2-1; D might be TRBD2 (7 bases). CDR3 length: 15 amino acids. From germline, CDR1 is SNHLY and CDR2 FYNNEI. Trimming removed 1 base from V and 8 bases from J, with 15 bases in between. The CDR3 protein is CASSEGPRGGHEQFF. CDR3 nucleotide sequence: TGTGCCAGCAGTGAAGGGCCCAGGGGAGGGCATGAGCAGTTCTTC.

This clone showed up just once. The J gene is TRBJ2-2, the V gene TRBV5-4, with TRBD2 matching over 14 bases. The CDR3 covers 18 residues. Germline V lookup: CDR1 SGHNT, CDR2 YYREEE (reference sequence). Trimming cost V 7 bases and J 4 bases; bases outside gene matches: 12. CDR3 loop: CASSPGTSGRRSTGELFF. The CDR3 coding sequence is TGTGCCAGCTCCCCCGGGACTAGCGGGAGAAGGAGCACCGGGGAGCTGTTTTTT.

The chain carries TRBV27 and TRBJ2-5; TRBD2 aligns across 7 bases. CDR3 length: 16 residues. Trimming took 5 bases from V and 5 from J; bases not matched to a gene: 14. Germline V gene lookup returns CDR1 MNHEY and CDR2 SMNVEV (reference sequence). This CDR3 reads CASSPTLWAGEETQYF. The CDR3 DNA reads TGTGCCAGCAGTCCGACCCTCTGGGCGGGGGAGGAGACCCAGTACTTC.

In this sample, this clone turned up once. The chain is built from TRBV3-1 (or the pseudogene TRBV3-2) and TRBJ1-1; the D is unclear. The CDR3 extends over 14 amino acids. Trimming cost V 0 bases and J 5 bases, with 10 bases left between them. Germline lookup yields CDR1 LGHDT and CDR2 YNNKEL (reference sequence). The CDR3 loop is CASSQDGSRTEAFF. The CDR3 coding sequence is TGTGCCAGCAGCCAAGATGGGTCGAGGACTGAAGCTTTCTTT.

The rearrangement joins TRBV28 to TRBJ2-7; 12 bases agree with TRBD1. With V trimmed by 3 bases and J by 4 bases, 16 bases remained unmatched. This CDR3 is 19 amino acids long. Looked up from germline, CDR1 is MDHEN and CDR2 is SYDVKM. The CDR3 region has the DNA TGTGCCAGCAGTTTTGCCTTAAACTCCGGGACAGGGGGCTTTTACGAGCAGTACTTC. Translated, it gives CASSFALNSGTGGFYEQYF.

This sequence joins TRBV10-1 and TRBJ1-5, with D maybe TRBD1 (5 bases). Deletions cut 4 bases from V and 8 bases from J, with 18 bases between. The germline gives CDR1 WNHNN, CDR2 SYGVQD (reference sequence). CDR3 size: 15 residues. The DNA of the CDR3 is TGCGCCAGCAGTGGTGGGGGGGAAGCGAGCAAGCCCCAGCATTTT. This translates into CASSGGGEASKPQHF.

The V and J genes are TRBV18 and TRBJ2-7; tentatively, D is TRBD1 (6 bases). V lost 0 bases and J 5 bases, leaving 14 bases between the germline ends. Per the germline V gene, CDR1 is KGHSH and CDR2 is LQKENI. The CDR3 runs to 15 residues. As DNA, the CDR3 is TGTGCCAGCTCACCACCGGGGGCAGGGCGGGACGAGCAGTACTTC. It translates to CASSPPGAGRDEQYF.

V gene TRBV2 combines with J gene TRBJ1-1, with TRBD1 identical over 8 bases. Unmatched junction bases numbered 5, after V lost 6 bases and J lost 2 bases. CDR3 size: 14 residues. CDR1 is SNHLY, CDR2 FYNNEI, per germline. The CDR3 region has the DNA TGTGCCAGCAGCGGGGACAGGACAAACACTGAAGCTTTCTTT. Translated: CASSGDRTNTEAFF.

The chain carries TRBV2 and TRBJ1-1, with D perhaps matching TRBD1 (5 bases). CDR1 is SNHLY and CDR2 is FYNNEI in the germline V gene. The CDR3 covers 13 residues. Trimming shortened V by 10 bases and J by 11 bases, and 23 bases separated the two germline ends. The CDR3 sequence: CATRGEVGRDAFF. As DNA, the CDR3 is TGTGCCACCCGGGGGGAGGTGGGCCGAGATGCTTTCTTT.

The rearrangement joins TRBV19 to TRBJ2-5; TRBD1 matches 10 bases. CDR1 is LNHDA, CDR2 SQIVND, per germline (reference sequence). Trimming removed 4 bases from V and 5 bases from J; junction bases left unmatched: 7. This CDR3 spans 15 amino acids. Here the CDR3 DNA reads TGTGCCAGTAGTACGGGACAGGGGTTTTCGGAGACCCAGTACTTC. This sequence encodes CASSTGQGFSETQYF. The full variable domain, completed using reference TRBV19 and TRBJ2-5, is DGGITQSPKYLFRKEGQNVTLSCEQNLNHDAMYWYRQDPGQGLRLIYYSQIVNDFQKGDIAEGYSVSREKKESFPLTVTSAQKNPTAFYLCASSTGQGFSETQYFGPGTRLLVL.

This clone was counted a few times. The chain joins TRBV15 to TRBJ1-1; D is unclear. Trimming pared 0 bases from V and 0 bases from J, leaving 5 bases between. Looked up from germline, CDR1 is LNHNV and CDR2 is YYDKDF (reference sequence). The CDR3 is 14 residues long. The CDR3 sequence: CATSRDLLNTEAFF. In DNA form, the CDR3 reads TGTGCCACCAGCAGAGATTTATTGAACACTGAAGCTTTCTTT. Variable domain in full (rest from reference TRBV15 and TRBJ1-1): DAMVIQNPRYQVTQFGKPVTLSCSQTLNHNVMYWYQQKSSQAPKLLFHYYDKDFNNEADTPDNFQSRRPNTSFCFLDIRSPGLGDTAMYLCATSRDLLNTEAFFGQGTRLTVV.

The chain has TRBV19 and TRBJ2-3, with 7 bases aligning to TRBD1. The CDR3 is made up of 16 amino acids. Germline assignment: CDR1 LNHDA and CDR2 SQIVND (reference sequence). V gave up 4 bases and J gave up 0 bases; unmatched junction bases: 7. The CDR3 loop reads CASSTSTGISTDTQYF. For the CDR3, the DNA is TGTGCCAGTAGTACCTCGACAGGGATTAGCACAGATACGCAGTATTTT.

The DNA for the CDR3 is TGTGCCGCCCGGACAGCAAACGAGCAGTACTTC. This gives the protein CAARTANEQYF. The J gene is TRBJ2-7, the V gene TRBV21-1; the table's D gene call, TRBD1, was not cross checked with the DNA. TRBV21-1 is a pseudogene. The CDR3 runs 11 residues.

The chain employs TRBV5-1 and TRBJ2-3; D gene unclear. CDR3 length: 14 amino acids. Germline V gene sequence: CDR1 SGHRS, CDR2 YFSETQ. V was trimmed by 4 bases and J by 1 base, leaving 10 bases between them. CDR3: CASSPGVGTDTQYF. The DNA for the CDR3 is TGCGCCAGCAGCCCCGGAGTCGGCACAGATACGCAGTATTTT. The full variable domain, rest sourced from reference TRBV5-1 and TRBJ2-3, is KAGVTQTPRYLIKTRGQQVTLSCSPISGHRSVSWYQQTPGQGLQFLFEYFSETQRNKGNFPGRFSGRQFSNSRSEMNVSTLELGDSALYLCASSPGVGTDTQYFGPGTRLTVL.

The chain joins TRBV28 to TRBJ2-5; unclear D gene. Trimming took 5 bases from V and 3 from J, leaving 10 bases between them. Germline-derived CDR1 and CDR2 are MDHEN and SYDVKM. The CDR3 spans 13 residues. CDR3 sequence reads: CASSLPPEETQYF. CDR3 coding DNA: TGTGCCAGCAGTCTACCCCCCGAAGAGACCCAGTACTTC. Full variable domain (missing parts from reference TRBV28 and TRBJ2-5): DVKVTQSSRYLVKRTGEKVFLECVQDMDHENMFWYRQDPGLGLRLIYFSYDVKMKEKGDIPEGYSVSREKKERFSLILESASTNQTSMYLCASSLPPEETQYFGPGTRLLVL.

The sample holds a few counts of this clone. The chain links TRBV3-1 (or the pseudogene TRBV3-2) to TRBJ2-1; the match to TRBD1 covers 7 bases. The CDR3 contains 16 residues. Germline V gene sequence: CDR1 LGHDT, CDR2 YNNKEL (reference sequence). Trimming cost V 1 base and J 0 bases; bases outside gene matches: 3. The CDR3 protein is CASSQGAGGSYNEQFF. In DNA form, the CDR3 reads TGTGCCAGCAGCCAAGGGGCAGGGGGCTCCTACAATGAGCAGTTCTTC.

The chain uses TRBV2 and TRBJ1-2; 12 nucleotides match TRBD1. In germline, CDR1 is SNHLY, CDR2 FYNNEI. CDR3 length: 16 residues. Trimming at V came to 8 bases and at J to 4 bases, leaving 11 bases not matched to a gene. As DNA, the CDR3 is TGTGCCAGCCAAGGGGGACAGGGGGCTTCGACCTATGGCTACACCTTC. It yields the protein CASQGGQGASTYGYTF.